These T cell receptor beta chains were read from a single sample in a study of blood T cells in healthy people across ages. TCRdb reprocessed the 5' RACE reads with MiXCR, giving one entry per CDR3 protein. The profile shows 2 million or so distinct CDR3 sequences, less than 50% of them singletons. Sequencing was performed on blood. The receptor source for this set is a middle-aged woman in good health. CDR3s include the opening cysteine and the closing phenylalanine or tryptophan. The D gene is left open where the match is weak. For some rows the clone size is stated as once, few or many, or as a class when expanded; others skip it.

j_gene,d_gene,abundance,v_gene,CDR3aa,CDR3nt
TRBJ2-5,.,.,TRBV2,CASRGYFQETQYF,TGTGCCAGCAGGGGATACTTCCAAGAGACCCAGTACTTC
TRBJ2-7,.,.,TRBV20-1,CSAESGRKSYEQYF,TGCAGTGCCGAGAGTGGAAGAAAGTCCTACGAGCAGTACTTC
TRBJ2-3,.,.,TRBV7-9,CASSLSGPKDTQYF,TGTGCCAGCAGCTTAAGCGGTCCGAAAGATACGCAGTATTTT
TRBJ2-7,.,.,TRBV6-6,CASSLRVGARSSYEQYF,TGTGCCAGCAGCCTACGGGTTGGTGCAAGGAGCTCCTACGAGCAGTACTTC
TRBJ2-5,TRBD1,few,TRBV12-3/TRBV12-4,CASSLRQGLETQYF,TGTGCCAGCAGTCTCCGACAGGGGCTAGAGACCCAGTACTTC
TRBJ2-5,.,.,TRBV10-3,CATLGRETQYF,TGTGCCACCCTAGGACGGGAGACCCAGTACTTC
TRBJ2-4,TRBD1,.,TRBV7-2,CASSLASTGVDGKNIQYF,TGTGCCAGCAGCTTAGCGAGTACAGGGGTGGATGGCAAAAACATTCAGTACTTC
TRBJ1-2,.,.,TRBV5-5,CASSSPPDTLYGYTF,TGTGCCAGCAGCTCACCCCCGGACACCCTCTATGGCTACACCTTC
TRBJ2-1,TRBD2,.,TRBV12-3/TRBV12-4,CASSFFAGGRYNYNEQFF,TGTGCCAGCAGTTTCTTTGCGGGGGGCCGATATAACTACAATGAGCAGTTCTTC
TRBJ1-2,.,.,TRBV25-1,CASSELTGNGYTF,TGTGCCAGCAGTGAATTAACAGGCAATGGCTACACCTTC
TRBJ2-1,TRBD2,.,TRBV7-9,CASVPGLARNEQFF,TGTGCCAGCGTACCGGGACTAGCACGAAATGAGCAGTTCTTC
TRBJ2-1,.,.,TRBV6-6,CAGSDEGVGEQFF,TGTGCCGGCAGTGACGAGGGGGTTGGTGAGCAGTTCTTC
TRBJ2-3,TRBD2,.,TRBV6-1,CASSEVSGGVTDTQYF,TGTGCCAGCAGTGAAGTTAGCGGGGGGGTGACAGATACGCAGTATTTT
TRBJ2-1,.,few,TRBV7-2,CASSLGGEGINEQFF,TGTGCCAGCAGCTTGGGTGGGGAAGGGATAAATGAGCAGTTCTTC
TRBJ2-7,.,few,TRBV11-3,CASRSGPASYEQYF,TGTGCCAGCAGATCGGGGCCAGCCTCCTACGAGCAGTACTTC
TRBJ1-6,.,.,TRBV7-8,CASSLRTEPGGPLHF,TGTGCCAGCAGCTTACGGACAGAGCCGGGTGGTCCCCTCCACTTT
TRBJ1-1,.,few,TRBV5-1,CASSRTGSDTEAFF,TGCGCCAGCAGCAGAACAGGGAGCGACACTGAAGCTTTCTTT
TRBJ1-2,TRBD1,.,TRBV6-1,CASTVTGTANYGYTF,TGTGCCAGCACCGTCACCGGGACAGCCAACTATGGCTACACCTTC
TRBJ2-5,.,.,TRBV24-1,CATEGSLPETQYF,TGTGCCACGGAGGGGTCCCTCCCGGAGACGCAGTACTTC
TRBJ2-1,TRBD2,.,TRBV27,CASSPPPYEFRGGNEQFF,TGTGCCAGCAGTCCCCCGCCCTACGAGTTCCGGGGAGGGAATGAGCAGTTCTTC
TRBJ2-7,TRBD1,.,TRBV19,CASRRTGVGLYEQYF,TGTGCCAGTAGGCGGACAGGAGTTGGGCTCTACGAGCAGTACTTC
TRBJ2-5,TRBD1,many,TRBV6-5,CASRVTGGRPETQYF,TGTGCCAGCAGAGTAACAGGGGGCCGCCCAGAGACCCAGTACTTC
TRBJ2-3,.,.,TRBV20-1,CSAVAGTDTQYF,TGCAGTGCTGTGGCGGGGACAGATACGCAGTATTTT
TRBJ1-6,TRBD1,.,TRBV28,CASSTHRGPVSPLHF,TGTGCCAGCAGCACACACAGGGGGCCAGTTTCACCCCTCCACTTT
TRBJ2-1,.,.,TRBV2,CASSTLYQETQFF,TGTGCCAGCAGCACCTTGTACCAAGAGACCCAGTTCTTC
TRBJ2-3,TRBD1,.,TRBV12-3/TRBV12-4,CASSRRTGETDTQYF,TGTGCCAGCAGCCGTAGGACAGGGGAGACAGATACGCAGTATTTT
TRBJ1-1,.,.,TRBV20-1,CSAHRPAGMNTEAFF,TGCAGTGCTCATCGTCCGGCCGGCATGAACACTGAAGCTTTCTTT
TRBJ2-3,.,few,TRBV7-2,CASSLTPTVGFGRNTDTQYF,TGTGCCAGCAGCTTAACACCAACGGTTGGATTTGGGCGGAACACAGATACGCAGTATTTT
TRBJ2-6,.,.,TRBV10-3,CAISYVPNFYSGANVLTF,TGTGCCATCAGTTACGTCCCGAATTTCTACTCTGGGGCCAACGTCCTGACTTTC
TRBJ2-5,TRBD1,.,TRBV4-1,CASSQNAGTAGQETQYF,TGCGCCAGCAGCCAAAACGCCGGGACAGCCGGGCAAGAGACCCAGTACTTC
TRBJ1-1,.,.,TRBV27,CASRKPGEGTEAFF,TGTGCCAGCCGCAAGCCGGGTGAGGGCACTGAAGCTTTCTTT
TRBJ2-7,.,.,TRBV5-1,CASSPGTVSAYEQYF,TGCGCCAGCAGCCCAGGGACGGTGAGCGCCTACGAGCAGTACTTC
TRBJ2-1,.,.,TRBV4-3,CASRRIGSSYNEQFF,TGCGCCAGCCGAAGGATCGGGAGCTCCTACAATGAGCAGTTCTTC
TRBJ2-3,TRBD2,.,TRBV4-2,CASSQDGVAGSTDTQYF,TGTGCCAGCAGCCAAGATGGGGTAGCGGGAAGCACAGATACGCAGTATTTT
TRBJ1-2,.,.,TRBV20-1,CSARGWLGYTF,TGCAGTGCTAGAGGATGGCTTGGCTACACCTTC
TRBJ1-6,.,.,TRBV28,CASRAGHYSPLHF,TGTGCCAGCCGGGCGGGACACTATTCACCCCTCCACTTT
TRBJ2-1,.,.,TRBV15,CATSSFSFSYNEQFF,TGTGCCACCAGCAGTTTCTCCTTCTCCTACAATGAGCAGTTCTTC
TRBJ2-7,TRBD1,.,TRBV27,CASSLGWTGAEVRYF,TGTGCCAGCAGTTTAGGCTGGACAGGGGCTGAGGTCCGGTACTTC
TRBJ2-1,TRBD2,.,TRBV20-1,CSALWITSGRYNEQFF,TGCAGTGCTCTATGGATAACTAGCGGGAGATACAATGAGCAGTTCTTC
TRBJ2-7,.,.,TRBV28,CASSPSQNPFRDEQYF,TGTGCCAGCAGTCCGTCTCAGAATCCCTTTAGGGATGAGCAGTACTTC
TRBJ1-1,.,.,TRBV5-1,CACRVNTEAFF,TGCGCCTGCAGAGTGAACACTGAAGCTTTCTTT
TRBJ2-1,TRBD2,.,TRBV4-2,CASSQDLGLAGDSEQFF,TGTGCCAGCAGCCAAGATCTTGGGTTAGCGGGGGACAGTGAGCAGTTCTTC
TRBJ1-5,TRBD1,.,TRBV28,CASSFGTGGSEQPQHF,TGTGCCAGCAGTTTCGGGACAGGGGGCTCGGAGCAGCCCCAGCATTTT
TRBJ1-6,.,.,TRBV27,CASSLQAVYNSPLHF,TGTGCCAGCAGTCTACAGGCGGTCTATAATTCACCCCTCCACTTT
TRBJ2-3,TRBD2,few,TRBV29-1,CSVEGQRETPDTQYF,TGCAGCGTTGAAGGTCAGCGGGAGACCCCAGATACGCAGTATTTT
TRBJ1-5,TRBD1,.,TRBV6-2/TRBV6-3,CATRTGGKDNQPQHF,TGTGCCACCCGGACAGGGGGGAAAGACAATCAGCCCCAGCATTTT
TRBJ2-5,TRBD1,.,TRBV6-6,CASSRNRGTPQETQYF,TGTGCCAGCAGCCGGAACAGGGGCACCCCTCAAGAGACCCAGTACTTC
TRBJ2-7,.,.,TRBV7-2,CASSFSGGAGYEQYF,TGTGCCAGCAGCTTTTCAGGGGGGGCCGGCTACGAGCAGTACTTC
TRBJ2-3,.,.,TRBV20-1,CSAAPQGGTDTQYF,TGCAGTGCTGCCCCCCAGGGGGGTACAGATACGCAGTATTTT
TRBJ1-5,.,.,TRBV29-1,CSAIDPGRNQPQHF,TGCAGCGCTATCGACCCAGGTCGGAATCAGCCCCAGCATTTT